Below are 8 T cell receptor beta chains sequenced from a single sample in a study of PD-1 blockade in classical Hodgkin lymphoma. The protocol was immunoSEQ multiplex PCR, while the TCRdb copy is restricted to in-frame clones and leaves out a portion. Altogether 20,000 to 25,000 clones are present, roughly three quarters being singletons, with the ten largest covering approximately 3.3%. Relapse was seen in all patients after autologous stem cell transplantation, and brentuximab vedotin exposure was variable. The sample consisted of peripheral blood mononuclear cells (PBMCs), taken at baseline. The receptors derive from a human donor with classical Hodgkin lymphoma.

The table lists this clone with a few counts. One end of the junction does not line up with germline, which may come from a read error. This chain connects TRBV19 to TRBJ1-1, with 7 bases lining up with TRBD1. Per the germline V gene, CDR1 is LNHDA and CDR2 is SQIVND (reference sequence). The CDR3 has 14 amino acids. CDR3 DNA sequence: TGTGCCAGTACTATAGGGACAGTGAACACTGAAGCTTTCTTT. It specifies CASTIGTVNTEAFF.

CDR3 bases: TGTGCCAGCAGCTTGTGGGGTGACACCGGGGAGCTGTTTTTT. Its protein product is CASSLWGDTGELFF. The chain uses TRBV5-5 and TRBJ2-2; D gene ambiguous. Germline-derived CDR1 and CDR2 are SGHKS and YYEKEE (reference sequence). The CDR3 has 14 residues. Trimming shortened V by 1 base and J by 3 bases, and 7 bases separated the two germline ends. The variable domain in full, completed from reference TRBV5-5 and TRBJ2-2, reads DAGVTQSPTHLIKTRGQQVTLRCSPISGHKSVSWYQQVLGQGPQFIFQYYEKEERGRGNFPDRFSARQFPNYSSELNVNALLLGDSALYLCASSLWGDTGELFFGEGSRLTVL.

V gene TRBV5-4 combines with J gene TRBJ2-7; D unresolved. Trimming removed 0 bases at V and 3 bases at J, with 10 bases between. The CDR3 has 14 amino acids. Germline values: CDR1 SGHNT, CDR2 YYREEE (reference sequence). In DNA, the CDR3 is TGTGCCAGCAGCTTGGTGACGGCTGTCTACGAGCAGTACTTC. This translates into CASSLVTAVYEQYF.

The CDR3: CASSPRTDLNTEAFF. CDR3 sequence (DNA): TGTGCCAGCAGCCCCCGGACAGACTTGAACACTGAAGCTTTCTTT. The V and J genes are TRBV6-5 and TRBJ1-1, with D perhaps TRBD1 (6 bases). Per germline, CDR1 MNHEY and CDR2 SVGAGI. The V gene lost 6 bases and the J gene lost 0 bases, with 14 bases spanning the gap. The CDR3 contains 15 residues.

The chain combines TRBV29-1 with TRBJ2-1; 12 bases line up with TRBD1. CDR3 length: 15 amino acids. Germline V lookup: CDR1 SQVTM, CDR2 ANQGSEA. Losses at the gene ends were 1 base for V and 7 bases for J; bases not matched to a gene: 5. This CDR3 reads CSVEGGTGGLNEQFF. CDR3 nucleotides: TGCAGCGTTGAAGGGGGGACAGGGGGCCTGAATGAGCAGTTCTTC.

This chain joins TRBV7-8 and TRBJ2-1; D remains ambiguous. The V gene's germline CDR1 is SGHVS and CDR2 FQNEAQ. The CDR3 contains 18 residues. V was pared by 1 base and J by 3 bases, with 19 bases between. In DNA form, the CDR3 reads TGTGCCAGCAGCTTAGACGATCCCAACACTTTTTACTACAATGAGCAGTTCTTC. It translates to CASSLDDPNTFYYNEQFF. Drawing the rest from reference TRBV7-8 and TRBJ2-1, the complete variable domain is GAGVSQSPRYKVAKRGQDVALRCDPISGHVSLFWYQQALGQGPEFLTYFQNEAQLDKSGLPSDRFFAERPEGSVSTLKIQRTQQEDSAVYLCASSLDDPNTFYYNEQFFGPGTRLTVL.

The gene calls are TRBV7-9 and TRBJ2-7; D remains ambiguous. Deletions cut 4 bases from V and 4 bases from J, with 14 bases between. The germline V gene encodes CDR1 SEHNR and CDR2 FQNEAQ (reference sequence). CDR3 length equals 14 residues. The CDR3 reads CASSWTYSGYEQYF. The CDR3 bases are TGTGCCAGCAGCTGGACGTACTCCGGTTACGAGCAGTACTTC.

This clone is termed medium-sized (0.01 to 0.1%). The CDR3 DNA follows: TGTGCCAGCAGTGCGGGCGGGATCCTCTATGGCTACACCTTC. Its translation: CASSAGGILYGYTF. The gene calls are TRBV6-1 and TRBJ1-2; D gene unclear. V was pared by 4 bases and J by 4 bases, with 13 bases between. The germline V gene encodes CDR1 MNHNS and CDR2 SASEGT. The CDR3 runs to 14 residues.